These 28 T cell receptor beta chains originate from one sample sequenced in a study of cytomegalovirus exposure and HLA in healthy donors. Repertoires were generated with immunoSEQ multiplex PCR, while TCRdb's copy carries only in-frame clones and drops some. The sample holds under 300,000 clones; 70% to 90% are singletons and the top ten take roughly 1%. The sequenced material came from PBMCs. The receptors here all came from a woman aged 18-30 years in good health and CMV-seronegative.

The chain combines TRBV6-1 with TRBJ1-1; unclear D gene. The CDR3 contains 13 residues. V lost 8 bases and J lost 1, with 11 bases in between. The germline CDR1 and CDR2 sequences are MNHNS and SASEGT. This chain's CDR3 is CASWNEENTEAFF. The DNA of the CDR3 is TGTGCCAGCTGGAACGAGGAGAACACTGAAGCTTTCTTT.

The rearrangement uses TRBV4-3 and TRBJ2-2; 7 nucleotides match TRBD1. The J segment lost 4 bases and the V segment lost 0 bases, leaving 5 bases of the junction unmatched. Per the germline V gene, CDR1 is LGHNA and CDR2 is YSLEER. The CDR3 runs 16 residues. In nucleotides, the CDR3 is TGCGCCAGCAGCCAAGATTTGCCAGGGGGCACCGGGGAGCTGTTTTTT. It translates to CASSQDLPGGTGELFF.

The chain employs TRBV6-1 and TRBJ1-1, with 7 bases fitting TRBD1. The germline V gene has CDR1 MNHNS and CDR2 SASEGT. V was pared by 10 bases and J by 0 bases, with 5 bases of the junction left unmatched. CDR3 size: 13 residues. CDR3 residues: CATRRGLNTEAFF. CDR3 sequence (DNA): TGTGCCACCCGCAGGGGGTTGAACACTGAAGCTTTCTTT.

The rearrangement uses TRBV10-3 and TRBJ2-1, with 10 bases fitting TRBD2. Germline loops: CDR1 ENHRY, CDR2 SYGVKD. The CDR3 loop spans 14 amino acids. V shed 11 bases and J 7 bases; nucleotides not matched to a gene: 11. CDR3 sequence: CAFGASGSMNEQFF. The CDR3 DNA reads as TGTGCCTTCGGGGCTAGCGGGAGTATGAATGAGCAGTTCTTC.

This chain links TRBV7-9 with TRBJ2-5, with D unresolved. The CDR3 extends over 14 amino acids. Trimming shortened V by 1 base and J by 1 base, and 7 bases separated the two germline ends. Germline values: CDR1 SEHNR, CDR2 FQNEAQ (reference sequence). CDR3 region: CASSLGASQETQYF. The CDR3 nucleotides read TGTGCCAGCAGCTTAGGGGCGTCCCAAGAGACCCAGTACTTC. Combining the CDR3 with reference TRBV7-9 and TRBJ2-5 gives the whole variable domain DTGVSQNPRHKITKRGQNVTFRCDPISEHNRLYWYRQTLGQGPEFLTYFQNEAQLEKSRLLSDRFSAERPKGSFSTLEIQRTEQGDSAMYLCASSLGASQETQYFGPGTRLLVL.

About this clone itself: A read error is possible here, since a much larger clone lies one base away. J is TRBJ2-2 and V is TRBV6-4, with a weak D call TRBD1 (6 bases). The CDR3 contains 14 residues. The V gene lost 3 bases and the J gene lost 1 base, with 6 bases spanning the gap. The germline gives CDR1 MRHNA, CDR2 SNTAGT. In nucleotides, the CDR3 is TGTGCCAGCAGTGAACAGGGGAACACCGGGGAGCTGTTTTTT. Translating gives CASSEQGNTGELFF.

The V gene is TRBV2, the J gene TRBJ2-3; D uncertain. V dropped 3 bases and J dropped 1 base, with 8 bases sitting between them. CDR1 and CDR2 (germline): SNHLY, FYNNEI. This CDR3 has 14 residues. The CDR3 is CASSEAFRTDTQYF. The CDR3 DNA is TGTGCCAGCAGTGAGGCCTTTCGCACAGATACGCAGTATTTT.

The DNA for the CDR3 is TGCGCCAGCAGATACCCGACTAGCGGGGTCCCAGATACGCAGTATTTT. This gives the protein CASRYPTSGVPDTQYF. The chain is built from TRBV5-1 and TRBJ2-3, with 11 bases aligning to TRBD2. CDR3 size: 16 residues. The germline V gene has CDR1 SGHRS and CDR2 YFSETQ. V lost 5 bases, J lost 4 bases, and 9 bases stayed unmatched.

V and J are TRBV6-1 and TRBJ2-3; 9 positions match TRBD2. In germline, CDR1 is MNHNS, CDR2 SASEGT. The CDR3 sequence is 13 residues long. J lost 6 bases, V lost 7 bases, and 5 bases had no gene match. The DNA of the CDR3 is TGTGCCAGCACCGGCGGGAGGGCGGATACGCAGTATTTT. Translating gives CASTGGRADTQYF.

The rearrangement links TRBV7-6 to TRBJ2-7; 9 bases are shared with TRBD1. CDR3 length: 14 amino acids. V was clipped by 5 bases and J by 3 bases; unmatched bases: 5. The germline V gene has CDR1 SGHVS and CDR2 FNYEAQ. As DNA, the CDR3 is TGTGCCAGCAGCCGCGGGACAGGGAACTACGAGCAGTACTTC. Its protein product is CASSRGTGNYEQYF.

This chain links TRBV5-1 with TRBJ1-1; 7 bases match TRBD1. The germline V gene has CDR1 SGHRS and CDR2 YFSETQ. The CDR3 spans 16 residues. V was clipped by 3 bases and J by 2 bases; unmatched bases: 10. The CDR3 region is CASSYHRDRSNTEAFF. For the CDR3, the DNA is TGCGCCAGCAGCTACCACCGGGACAGATCAAACACTGAAGCTTTCTTT.

The chain has TRBV6-6 and TRBJ2-7; the match to TRBD2 covers 10 bases. Trimming cost V 4 bases and J 4 bases; bases outside gene matches: 7. In germline, CDR1 is MNHNY, CDR2 SVGAGI (reference sequence). The CDR3 runs to 15 residues. The CDR3 nucleotides are TGTGCCAGCAGTTGGGTAGCGGGGGGCCAATACGAGCAGTACTTC. This sequence encodes CASSWVAGGQYEQYF.

As for this clone: A read error may produce the germline difference seen at one junction end. Within the sample, other DNA sequences also encode this same CDR3. The rearrangement links TRBV27 to TRBJ1-6; 7 nucleotides line up with TRBD1. The germline gives CDR1 MNHEY, CDR2 SMNVEV (reference sequence). This CDR3 is 15 amino acids long. CDR3 nucleotide sequence: TGTGCCAGCAGTTTATCGGGACAGTTTAATTCGCCCCTCCACTTT. It translates to CASSLSGQFNSPLHF.

In this sample, this clone turned up once. This chain connects TRBV6-1 to TRBJ2-7; the D is unclear. Trimming left V 1 base short and J 3 bases short, with 10 bases between. Germline V gene lookup returns CDR1 MNHNS and CDR2 SASEGT. The CDR3 has 14 amino acids. Here the CDR3 reads CASSEGGRDYEQYF. Written as DNA, the CDR3 is TGTGCCAGCAGTGAAGGCGGCAGAGACTACGAGCAGTACTTC.

The rearrangement joins TRBV28 to TRBJ2-1; D possibly corresponds to TRBD1 (6 bases). Germline V gives CDR1 MDHEN, CDR2 SYDVKM. CDR3 length: 12 residues. Deletions cut 5 bases from V and 12 bases from J, with 14 bases between. Written as DNA, the CDR3 is TGTGCCAGCAGTAAACAGGGTAAGGGGCAGTTCTTC. This sequence encodes CASSKQGKGQFF.

The J gene is TRBJ1-4, the V gene TRBV5-6; no firm D call. Trimming shortened V by 3 bases and J by 5 bases, and 17 bases separated the two germline ends. The CDR3 contains 16 residues. Germline loops: CDR1 SGHDT, CDR2 YYEEEE. In DNA form, the CDR3 reads TGTGCCAGCAGCTGGGGTTTTGCCAGAGGGAATGAAAAACTGTTTTTT. This codes for CASSWGFARGNEKLFF.

This clone came up a few times. CDR3 nucleotides: TGTGCCAGCAGTTCGTACGGGACAACTTACTATGGCTACACCTTC. It yields the protein CASSSYGTTYYGYTF. The chain recombines TRBV27 with TRBJ1-2, with D tentatively TRBD1 (6 bases). The CDR3 sequence is 15 residues long. Deletions cut 4 bases from V and 3 bases from J, with 15 bases between. Looked up from germline, CDR1 is MNHEY and CDR2 is SMNVEV (reference sequence).

V is TRBV19 and J is TRBJ2-7, with 14 nucleotides matching TRBD2. Germline values: CDR1 LNHDA, CDR2 SQIVND (reference sequence). The CDR3 consists of 16 residues. V lost 6 bases and J lost 6; bases outside the gene matches: 10. CDR3 residues: CASRGLAGEWGSEQYF. DNA of the CDR3: TGTGCCAGTAGGGGACTAGCGGGAGAGTGGGGCTCCGAGCAGTACTTC.

This CDR3 reads CAISPQGESYGYTF. CDR3 DNA sequence: TGTGCCATCAGCCCCCAGGGGGAAAGCTATGGCTACACCTTC. The V gene is TRBV10-3, the J gene TRBJ1-2; 7 bases agree with TRBD1. J gave up 4 bases and V 6 bases, and 8 bases lay outside the gene matches. The CDR3 is made up of 14 amino acids. The V gene's germline CDR1 is ENHRY and CDR2 SYGVKD.

A note on this clone: The sample carries other DNA sequences with the same CDR3. The gene calls are TRBV7-2 and TRBJ2-1; D is unclear. This CDR3 has 13 residues. Between the trimmed V and J ends, which lost 1 base and 4 bases, there was a span of 5 bases. CDR1 SGHTA and CDR2 FQGNSA come from the germline V gene. The CDR3: CASSLGPYNEQFF. For the CDR3, the DNA is TGTGCCAGCAGCTTAGGGCCATACAATGAGCAGTTCTTC.

The rearrangement joins TRBV2 to TRBJ1-2; D possibly corresponds to TRBD1 (6 bases). This CDR3 is built from 16 residues. V lost 1 base, J lost 2 bases, and 14 bases lay in between. CDR1 and CDR2 (germline): SNHLY, FYNNEI. In DNA, the CDR3 is TGTGCCAGCAGTGAAGGGACAGTCTATTTAAACTATGGCTACACCTTC. Protein sequence: CASSEGTVYLNYGYTF.

V usage is TRBV4-1 and J usage is TRBJ2-3; TRBD1 is a possible D gene (6 bases). Germline assignment: CDR1 MGHRA and CDR2 YSYEKL. The V end was cut by 4 bases, the J end by 1 base, with 9 bases between. CDR3 length: 14 amino acids. CDR3 DNA sequence: TGCGCCAGCAGCCGGTGGACAGGCACAGATACGCAGTATTTT. This encodes CASSRWTGTDTQYF.

This clone was picked up one time. The chain carries TRBV18 and TRBJ1-2; 12 bases agree with TRBD1. The V and J ends lost 5 bases and 6 bases, in that order; junction bases with no gene match: 4. Germline CDR1 is KGHSH and CDR2 is LQKENI. The CDR3 runs to 14 residues. The CDR3 protein is CASSAGTGGNGYTF. The CDR3 nucleotides are TGTGCCAGCTCAGCCGGGACAGGGGGCAATGGCTACACCTTC.

This chain joins TRBV13 and TRBJ2-2; the match to TRBD2 covers 7 bases. Germline V gene data show CDR1 as PRHDT and CDR2 as FYEKMQ (reference sequence). CDR3 size: 16 residues. With V trimmed by 5 bases and J by 0 bases, 6 bases remained unmatched. The CDR3 here is CASSPRGTTNTGELFF. The CDR3 DNA follows: TGTGCCAGCAGCCCCCGTGGGACTACGAACACCGGGGAGCTGTTTTTT.

The genes are TRBV7-3 and TRBJ1-1; TRBD1 aligns across 8 bases. Germline CDR1 reads SGHTA; CDR2 reads FQGTGA. This CDR3 comprises 14 residues. V lost 5 bases, J lost 2 bases, and 4 bases stayed unmatched. CDR3 amino acids: CASSVQGANTEAFF. The CDR3 DNA is TGTGCCAGCAGCGTGCAGGGGGCCAACACTGAAGCTTTCTTT. Filled out from reference TRBV7-3 and TRBJ1-1, the complete variable domain reads GAGVSQTPSNKVTEKGKYVELRCDPISGHTALYWYRQSLGQGPEFLIYFQGTGAADDSGLPNDRFFAVRPEGSVSTLKIQRTERGDSAVYLCASSVQGANTEAFFGQGTRLTVV.

The chain employs TRBV7-9 and TRBJ1-1, with D possibly being TRBD1 (6 bases). Germline CDR1 SEHNR, CDR2 FQNEAQ (reference sequence). The CDR3 runs to 14 residues. The germline V and J ends were trimmed by 5 bases and 1 base, with 11 bases remaining between them. The CDR3 DNA reads TGTGCCAGCAGCGGGGACACCGCGAACACTGAAGCTTTCTTT. This translates into CASSGDTANTEAFF.

This clone appeared a few times. The V gene is TRBV30, the J gene TRBJ1-2; 7 positions match TRBD1. Germline CDR1 is GTSNPN and CDR2 is SVGIG (reference sequence). V was pared by 7 bases and J by 4 bases, with 9 bases of the junction left unmatched. The CDR3 has 13 amino acids. CDR3 DNA sequence: TGTGCCTTGATCGGGACAGTCGGCTATGGCTACACCTTC. It translates to CALIGTVGYGYTF.

The rearrangement uses TRBV27 and TRBJ2-7; TRBD2 agrees at 10 bases. Germline CDR1 MNHEY, CDR2 SMNVEV (reference sequence). V trimming: 5 bases; J trimming: 0 bases; junction bases outside the gene matches: 4. The CDR3 has 15 amino acids. The CDR3 region is CASSGTSGNSYEQYF. The CDR3 DNA sequence: TGTGCCAGCAGTGGAACTAGCGGGAACTCCTACGAGCAGTACTTC.